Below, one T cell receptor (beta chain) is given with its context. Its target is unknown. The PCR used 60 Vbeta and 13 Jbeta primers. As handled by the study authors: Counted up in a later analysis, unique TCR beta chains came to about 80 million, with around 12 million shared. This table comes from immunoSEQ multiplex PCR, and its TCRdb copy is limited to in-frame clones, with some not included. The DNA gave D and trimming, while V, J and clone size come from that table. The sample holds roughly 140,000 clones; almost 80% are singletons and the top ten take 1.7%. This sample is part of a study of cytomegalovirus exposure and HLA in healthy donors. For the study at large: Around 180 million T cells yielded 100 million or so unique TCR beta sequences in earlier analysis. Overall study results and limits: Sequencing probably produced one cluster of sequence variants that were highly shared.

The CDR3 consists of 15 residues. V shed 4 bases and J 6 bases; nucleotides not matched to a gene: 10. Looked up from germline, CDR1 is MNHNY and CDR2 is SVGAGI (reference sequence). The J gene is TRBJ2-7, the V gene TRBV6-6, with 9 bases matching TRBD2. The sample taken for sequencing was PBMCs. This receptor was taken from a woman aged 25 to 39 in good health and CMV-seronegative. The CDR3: CASSSPPGLALEQYF. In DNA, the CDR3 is TGTGCCAGCAGTTCCCCCCCCGGACTAGCGCTCGAGCAGTACTTC.